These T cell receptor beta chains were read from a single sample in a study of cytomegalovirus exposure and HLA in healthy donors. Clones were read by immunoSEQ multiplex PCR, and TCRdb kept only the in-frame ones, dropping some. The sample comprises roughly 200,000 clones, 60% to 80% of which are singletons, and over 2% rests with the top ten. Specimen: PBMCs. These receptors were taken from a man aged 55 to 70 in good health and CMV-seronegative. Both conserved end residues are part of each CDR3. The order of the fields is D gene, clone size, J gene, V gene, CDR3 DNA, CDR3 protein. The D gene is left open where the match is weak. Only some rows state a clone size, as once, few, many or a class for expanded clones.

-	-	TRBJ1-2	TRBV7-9	TGTGCCAGCACCCCAGAATCTTTAAACTATGGCTACACCTTC	CASTPESLNYGYTF
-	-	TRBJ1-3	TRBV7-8	TGTGCCAGCAGCTTAGGGACAGAGGGAAACACCATATATTTT	CASSLGTEGNTIYF
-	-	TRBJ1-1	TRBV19	TGTGCCAGTAGTATAGACAGGGGCACTGAAGCTTTCTTT	CASSIDRGTEAFF
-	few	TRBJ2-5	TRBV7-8	TGTGCCAGCAGCTCAACGACAGGCCCCCCAGAGACCCAGTACTTC	CASSSTTGPPETQYF
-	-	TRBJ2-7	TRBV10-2	TGCGCCAGTTCGGCGGGTAGGGAATACGAGCAGTACTTC	CASSAGREYEQYF
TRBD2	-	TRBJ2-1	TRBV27	TGTGCCAGCAGTCGGACTAGCGGCGAGCAGTTCTTC	CASSRTSGEQFF
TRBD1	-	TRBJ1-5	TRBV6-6	TGTGCCAGCAGTTATGTACAGGGGTTTCGTCAGCCCCAGCATTTT	CASSYVQGFRQPQHF
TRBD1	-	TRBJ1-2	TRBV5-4	TGTGCCAGCAGCATTGGGACAGATTATGGCTACACCTTC	CASSIGTDYGYTF
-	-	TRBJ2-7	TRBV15	TGTGCCACCAGCAGAGAGCGGGGAGGACCCTACGAGCAGTACTTC	CATSRERGGPYEQYF
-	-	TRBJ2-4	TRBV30	TGTGCCTGGAGTGTAACATCGAACATTCAGTACTTC	CAWSVTSNIQYF
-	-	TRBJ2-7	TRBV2	TGTGCCAGCAGTGGAAACAGGGAACAAACAACCTACGAGCAGTACTTC	CASSGNREQTTYEQYF
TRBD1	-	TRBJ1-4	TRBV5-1	TGCGCCAGCAGCAAGGGACAGACGAATGAAAAACTGTTTTTT	CASSKGQTNEKLFF
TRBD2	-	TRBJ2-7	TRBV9	TGTGCCAGCAGCGTATCAGCGGGAGGGCCCCACGAGCAGTACTTC	CASSVSAGGPHEQYF
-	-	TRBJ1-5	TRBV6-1	TGTGCGGTAACCCAGGGTTGGGATCAGCCCCAGCATTTT	CAVTQGWDQPQHF
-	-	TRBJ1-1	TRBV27	TGTGCCAGCAAAGAGGCAGGGCGTTTGGACACTGAAGCTTTCTTT	CASKEAGRLDTEAFF
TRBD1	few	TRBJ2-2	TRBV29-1	TGCAGCGTTGAAGTCCCGCCCCGGACAGGGCCGATCGGGGAGCTGTTTTTT	CSVEVPPRTGPIGELFF
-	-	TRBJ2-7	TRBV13	TGTGCCAGCAGCTCCCGGGACTCTAACTCCTACGAGCAGTACTTC	CASSSRDSNSYEQYF
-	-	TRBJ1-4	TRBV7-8	TGTGCCAGCAGCCAAACGACAGCCTTTAATGAAAAACTGTTTTTT	CASSQTTAFNEKLFF
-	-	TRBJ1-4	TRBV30	TGTGCCTGGAGTGTACAACAGACCGTCGGCAATGAAAAACTGTTTTTT	CAWSVQQTVGNEKLFF
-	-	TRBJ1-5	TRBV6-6	TGTGCCAGCAGTTACTACAGTCCGAATAGCAATCAGCCCCAGCATTTT	CASSYYSPNSNQPQHF
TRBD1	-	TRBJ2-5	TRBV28	TGTGCCAGCAGTTCCCCCAGGGGGCGCAGAGAGACCCAGTACTTC	CASSSPRGRRETQYF
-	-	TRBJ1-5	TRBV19	TGTGCCAGTAGTATACAGGGCGATCAGCCCCAGAATTTT	CASSIQGDQPQNF
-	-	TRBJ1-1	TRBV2	TGTGCCAGCAGTGGGGACACCGGTTTGGGGAGTGGAGCTTTCTTT	CASSGDTGLGSGAFF
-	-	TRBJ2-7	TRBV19	TGTGCCAGTAGTACGGGAGCCGGCTACGAGCAGTACTTC	CASSTGAGYEQYF
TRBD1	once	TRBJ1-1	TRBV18	TGTGCCAGCTCGGCAGGGGGGTGGGACACTGAAGCTTTCTTT	CASSAGGWDTEAFF
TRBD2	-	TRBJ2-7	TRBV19	TGTGCCAGTAGTACTCGGCGGGGGTACGAGCAGTACTTC	CASSTRRGYEQYF
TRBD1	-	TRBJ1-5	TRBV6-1	TGTGCCAGCATCCTACAGGGGGCGGGAAATCAGCCCCAGCATTTT	CASILQGAGNQPQHF
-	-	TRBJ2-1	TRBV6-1	TGTGCCAGCACCTCTGATATGGGGGTCCGGGGGGAGCAGTTCTTC	CASTSDMGVRGEQFF
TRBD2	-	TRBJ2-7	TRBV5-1	TGCGCCAGCAGCCCAAGCGGGGGGTACGAGCAGTACTTC	CASSPSGGYEQYF
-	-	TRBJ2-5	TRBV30	TGTGCCTGGAGGATCAGGGGATCTGGGGAGACCCAGTACTTC	CAWRIRGSGETQYF
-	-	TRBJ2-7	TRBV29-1	TGCAGCGTTGCGCGAGCTGAGGAGCAGTACTTC	CSVARAEEQYF
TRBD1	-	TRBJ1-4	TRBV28	TGTGCCAGCAGTCCACCGGGACAGAATGATGAAAAACTGTTTTTT	CASSPPGQNDEKLFF
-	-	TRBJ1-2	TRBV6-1	TGTGCCAGCAGTGATGGGAGGTACGGCTACACCTTC	CASSDGRYGYTF
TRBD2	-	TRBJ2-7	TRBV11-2	TGTGCCAGCAGCTTAGCCCTAGCGGGGGCCTCCTACGAGCAGTACTTC	CASSLALAGASYEQYF
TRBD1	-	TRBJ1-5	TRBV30	TGTGCCTGGAGTCCGGGACAGGGGGCAGCAGGCAATCAGCCCCAGCATTTT	CAWSPGQGAAGNQPQHF
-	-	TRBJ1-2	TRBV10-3	TGTGCCATCAGTGAGTCGTCAGGGAACTATGGCTACACCTTC	CAISESSGNYGYTF
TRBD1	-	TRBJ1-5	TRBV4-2	TGTGCCAGCAGCCAACTAGCCCATCAGGGGGTACAGCCCCAGCATTTT	CASSQLAHQGVQPQHF
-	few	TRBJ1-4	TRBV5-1	TGCGCCAGCAGCCCTGGCCAGGGGAGATTTGAAAAACTGTTTTTT	CASSPGQGRFEKLFF
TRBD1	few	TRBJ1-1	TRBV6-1	TGTGCCAGCAGTGTTACAGGGGGAAACACTGAAGCTTTCTTT	CASSVTGGNTEAFF
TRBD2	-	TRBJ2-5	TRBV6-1	TGTGCCAGCAGTGCTCGGACTAGCGGATACCAAGAGACCCAGTACTTC	CASSARTSGYQETQYF
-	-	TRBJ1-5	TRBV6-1	TGTGCCAGCAGTGCCCTGACAGGCATCAATCAGCCCCAGCATTTT	CASSALTGINQPQHF
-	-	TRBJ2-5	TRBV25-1	TGTGCCAGCAGTGAGGGAGGAGCGGTTATTCAAGAGACCCAGTACTTC	CASSEGGAVIQETQYF
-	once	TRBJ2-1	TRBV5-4	TGTGCCAGCAGCTCCAGGGATCTAAATGAGCAGTTCTTC	CASSSRDLNEQFF
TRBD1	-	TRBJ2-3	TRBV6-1	TGTGCCAGCATGGGACAGACCACAGATACGCAGTATTTT	CASMGQTTDTQYF
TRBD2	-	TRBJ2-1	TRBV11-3	TGTGCCAGCAGCCCAAGGACTAGCGGGAGTAATGAGCAGTTCTTC	CASSPRTSGSNEQFF
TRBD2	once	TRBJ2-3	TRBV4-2	TGTGCCAGCAGCCCGACCGCGCGGGGGGGCTATGAAGATACGCAGTATTTT	CASSPTARGGYEDTQYF
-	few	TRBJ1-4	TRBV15	TGTGCCACCAGCAGAGTCTCAGGGTCCCGGGAAAAACTGTTTTTT	CATSRVSGSREKLFF
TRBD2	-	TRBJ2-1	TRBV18	TGTGCCAGCTCACAACTAGCGGGGGACAATGAGCAGTTCTTC	CASSQLAGDNEQFF
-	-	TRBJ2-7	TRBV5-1	TGCGCCAGCAGCCCCGGGGCTAGCGCCTCCTACGAGCAGTACTTC	CASSPGASASYEQYF
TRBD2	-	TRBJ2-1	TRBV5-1	TGCGCCAGCAGCCAAACTAGCGGGGGGGCCGGCTACAATGAGCAGTTCTTC	CASSQTSGGAGYNEQFF
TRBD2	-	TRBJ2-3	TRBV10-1	TGCGCCAGCAGTGAGTCGCGGGGGGCCTGGGGAGATACGCAGTATTTT	CASSESRGAWGDTQYF
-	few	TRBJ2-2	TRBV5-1	TGCGCCAGCAGCTTACAGGCGGTCAACACCGGGGAGCTGTTTTTT	CASSLQAVNTGELFF
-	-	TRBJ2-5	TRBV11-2	TGTGCCAGCAGCTTAGGCGCAAAAGAGACCCAGTACTTC	CASSLGAKETQYF
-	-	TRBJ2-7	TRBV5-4	TGTGCCAGCAGCTTGCCTAGCGACGAGCAGTACTTC	CASSLPSDEQYF
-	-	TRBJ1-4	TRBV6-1	TGTGCCAGCAGTGAGAGGGCTACTAGTGAAAAACTGTTTTTT	CASSERATSEKLFF